Listed below are T cell receptor beta chains from one sample, sequenced in a study of T-cell reconstitution after alpha-beta-depleted transplantation in children. Using its own MiXCR run on the PCR reads, TCRdb lists one record per CDR3 protein. The sample has about 350,000 distinct CDR3 sequences, 15% to 20% seen once. Sequences were derived from PBMCs, mostly from graft donor cells, sampled 360 days after TCRalphabeta/CD19-depleted stem cell transplant. The receptors here all came from a male patient between 2 and 15 years old who had a stem cell transplant for acute lymphoblastic leukemia, so the T cells may come from the graft donor. Each CDR3 is given with its conserved first and last residue. The D gene is left open where the match is weak. A clone size is listed for some rows: how often the clone was seen (once, few, many), or a class if it is expanded.

TGTGCCAGCAGCCCGGACAGGGGAAACCACTACGAGCAGTACTTC,CASSPDRGNHYEQYF,.,TRBV7-2,TRBJ2-7,TRBD1
TGTGCCAGCAGCCCCAGGGCTAGAGGTTACAATGAGCAGTTCTTC,CASSPRARGYNEQFF,few,TRBV14,TRBJ2-1,.
TGTGCCACCAGCAGAGGAAGTAGCGGGAGCTCCTACGAGCAGTACTTC,CATSRGSSGSSYEQYF,few,TRBV15,TRBJ2-7,TRBD2
TGTGCCAGCAGTCCTCTCCGGGACACTGGGATTCAGTACTTC,CASSPLRDTGIQYF,few,TRBV28,TRBJ2-4,.
TGTGCCAGCAGCTTAGGATCCTTACTAGGGAACTGTGGCTACACCTTC,CASSLGSLLGNCGYTF,.,TRBV7-9,TRBJ1-2,.
TGTGCCAGCAGTTCTCAGGGTTTCTATGAGCAGTTCTTC,CASSSQGFYEQFF,many,TRBV12-3/TRBV12-4,TRBJ2-1,.
TGTGCCAGCAGTTTCGCACTAGCGGGAGGTTCCGATACGCAGTATTTT,CASSFALAGGSDTQYF,few,TRBV12-3/TRBV12-4,TRBJ2-3,TRBD2
TGTGCCAGCAGACGACGGTCCGGAATCACCATATATTTT,CASRRRSGITIYF,few,TRBV12-3/TRBV12-4,TRBJ1-3,.
TGCAGTGCTAGACAGGGGGCGAACTATGGCTACACCTTC,CSARQGANYGYTF,few,TRBV20-1,TRBJ1-2,TRBD1
TGCGCCAGCAGCCCAAGTAGGAGAGGGATCCATGAGCAGTTCTTC,CASSPSRRGIHEQFF,many,TRBV4-3,TRBJ2-1,.
TGTGCCAGCAGTGTAAGGTGGGGGGGGGACAATGAGCAGTTCTTC,CASSVRWGGDNEQFF,.,TRBV12-3/TRBV12-4,TRBJ2-1,TRBD2
TGCGCCAGCAGCCAAGTTTATTCTAGCGGGAGGGGGCCCCCCTACGGGCAGTACTTC,CASSQVYSSGRGPPYGQYF,few,TRBV4-3,TRBJ2-7,TRBD2
TGCGCCAGCAGCGGACGGGACAGAAAGAACACTGAAGCTTTCTTT,CASSGRDRKNTEAFF,many,TRBV5-1,TRBJ1-1,TRBD1
TGTGCCAGCAGCCCCCTAGCGGACCCCACAGATACGCAGTATTTT,CASSPLADPTDTQYF,.,TRBV7-9,TRBJ2-3,TRBD2
TGCAGCGTTGACGGGGGCAGGGGATCGGATACGCAGTATTTT,CSVDGGRGSDTQYF,many,TRBV29-1,TRBJ2-3,.
TGTGCCAGCAGCCAAGACAGGGTATTTACCGGGGAGCTGTTTTTT,CASSQDRVFTGELFF,many,TRBV3-1,TRBJ2-2,.
TGTGCCAGCTCACCAGGGAGGAGGACTGAAGCTTTCTTT,CASSPGRRTEAFF,many,TRBV18,TRBJ1-1,.
TGTGCCAGCAGTGGTCTGTCCCCCAATTCACCCCTCCACTTT,CASSGLSPNSPLHF,.,TRBV2,TRBJ1-6,.
TGTGCCAGCAGTTACTCGACTAGCGGGAGAGAGACCCAGTACTTC,CASSYSTSGRETQYF,many,TRBV6-5,TRBJ2-5,TRBD2
TGTGCCAGCAGTTTATCGCTAGCGGGAGTTCGGGAGCAGTTCTTC,CASSLSLAGVREQFF,few,TRBV12-3/TRBV12-4,TRBJ2-1,TRBD2
TGCGCCAGCAGCCAACTTGGGGACGGACGGGATACGCAGTATTTT,CASSQLGDGRDTQYF,.,TRBV4-3,TRBJ2-3,.